The 32 T cell receptor beta chains below come from one sample, sequenced in a study of T and B cells in COVID-19 patients (dated by TCRdb to 2020 to 2022). The sample was run on an Illumina MiSeq. TRB rearrangements were amplified by multiplex PCR with BIOMED2 TRB-A/B primer pools. In TCRdb, the public reads were trimmed at Q25 with fastp and aligned with MiXCR, with productive beta chains retained. Duplicate CDR3 protein sequences are folded into a single record with the most common DNA and genes. This sample is represented by 15,000 to 20,000 distinct CDR3 sequences; 36% of them were singletons. The top ten clonotypes cover approximately 15% of the sample. TRB repertoires were amplified from roughly 230-500 ng of genomic DNA extracted from blood. Sequenced input: blood. The receptor source for this set is a human donor with active COVID-19.

This clonotype was seen a few times. The rearrangement joins TRBV4-3 to TRBJ2-7; D is uncertain. This CDR3 spans 8 amino acids. The ends were cut back, 9 bases at V and 6 bases at J, with 3 bases in the middle. Germline V gives CDR1 LGHNA, CDR2 YSLEER. The CDR3 sequence is CASCEQYF. CDR3 DNA: TGCGCCAGTTGCGAGCAGTACTTC.

This clonotype was counted a few times. The chain couples TRBV10-3 to TRBJ1-4; 10 bases line up with TRBD1. Trimming cost V 6 bases and J 3 bases; bases outside gene matches: 1. Per germline, CDR1 ENHRY and CDR2 SYGVKD. This CDR3 is 14 amino acids long. This CDR3 reads CAIRDRGANEKLFF. The CDR3 bases are TGTGCCATCAGGGACAGGGGGGCTAATGAAAAACTGTTTTTT.

This clonotype was observed a handful of times. The V gene is TRBV6-5, the J gene TRBJ1-6; D gene ambiguous. Trimming took off 6 bases at V and 7 bases at J, with 7 bases between the two ends. The V gene's germline CDR1 is MNHEY and CDR2 SVGAGI. The CDR3 is made up of 12 amino acids. CDR3 region: CASRTWNSPLHF. The CDR3 nucleotides are TGTGCCAGCAGGACTTGGAATTCACCCCTCCACTTT.

CDR3 sequence reads: CSAQTRQGGNSPLHF. For the CDR3, the DNA is TGCAGTGCACAGACCCGGCAGGGGGGGAATTCACCCCTCCACTTT. The V gene is TRBV20-1, the J gene TRBJ1-6, with TRBD1 matching 7 bases. V shed 6 bases, J shed 7 bases, and the junction held 12 bases outside the gene matches. The CDR3 has 15 residues. From germline, CDR1 is DFQATT and CDR2 SNEGSKA (reference sequence).

The chain has TRBV12-5 and TRBJ1-2; the match to TRBD1 covers 9 bases. V gave up 3 bases and J gave up 8 bases; unmatched junction bases: 7. CDR1 is LGHNT, CDR2 FRNRAP, per germline. This CDR3 spans 14 amino acids. CDR3 region: CASGFEFGTGGYTF. CDR3 DNA: TGTGCTAGTGGTTTTGAATTTGGGACAGGGGGCTACACCTTC.

This chain connects TRBV5-5 to TRBJ2-1; 12 positions match TRBD2. CDR1 SGHKS and CDR2 YYEKEE come from the germline V gene (reference sequence). Germline trimming cut 1 base from V and 6 bases from J; bases unmatched to any gene: 5. This CDR3 is 16 amino acids long. The CDR3 is CASSLFGLAGTNEQFF. CDR3 in DNA: TGTGCCAGCAGCTTGTTTGGACTAGCGGGGACCAATGAGCAGTTCTTC.

This clonotype was seen a few times. The chain uses TRBV27 and TRBJ1-1, with D maybe TRBD1 (5 bases). Germline lookup yields CDR1 MNHEY and CDR2 SMNVEV (reference sequence). The CDR3 has 12 residues. Trimming cost V 8 bases and J 6 bases, with 13 bases left between them. The CDR3 sequence is CASGGAGSEAFF. DNA for the CDR3: TGTGCCAGCGGTGGGGCGGGCTCTGAAGCTTTCTTT.

For this clonotype: It may be a read error: a sequence one base away is much more abundant. This chain connects TRBV29-1 to TRBJ1-1; the D is unclear. Trimming left V 2 bases short and J 4 bases short, with 8 bases between. The CDR3 has 12 residues. Germline V gene lookup returns CDR1 SQVTM and CDR2 ANQGSEA. The CDR3 DNA is TGCAGCGTTGAAAAGGAGAGCACTGAAGCTTTCTTT. Amino acids: CSVEKESTEAFF. The full variable domain, with the rest looked up from reference TRBV29-1 and TRBJ1-1, is SAVISQKPSRDICQRGTSLTIQCQVDSQVTMMFWYRQQPGQSLTLIATANQGSEATYESGFVIDKFPISRPNLTFSTLTVSNMSPEDSSIYLCSVEKESTEAFFGQGTRLTVV.

The chain has TRBV6-5 and TRBJ1-2; D not resolved. Trimming removed 0 bases at V and 8 bases at J, with 10 bases between. Germline V gene lookup returns CDR1 MNHEY and CDR2 SVGAGI. The CDR3 spans 13 residues. The CDR3 here is CASSYSMSGGYTF. Here the CDR3 DNA reads TGTGCCAGCAGTTACTCCATGTCCGGGGGCTACACCTTC.

The chain has TRBV6-4 and TRBJ2-1; unclear D gene. Germline-derived CDR1 and CDR2 are MRHNA and SNTAGT. The V gene lost 5 bases and the J gene lost 0 bases, with 14 bases spanning the gap. CDR3 length: 16 residues. The CDR3 is CASSPLPVGSYNEQFF. CDR3 DNA: TGTGCCAGCAGTCCTCTCCCAGTGGGCTCCTACAATGAGCAGTTCTTC.

DNA of the CDR3: TGCAGCGGTCAGGCTATTTCTAACTATGGCTACACCTTC. Translated, it gives CSGQAISNYGYTF. V is TRBV29-1 and J is TRBJ1-2; D uncertain. Trimming removed 7 bases at V and 0 bases at J, with 12 bases between. The germline V gene has CDR1 SQVTM and CDR2 ANQGSEA. CDR3 size: 13 residues.

V is TRBV6-1 and J is TRBJ2-7; TRBD1 might be the D (6 bases). Germline CDR1 and CDR2: MNHNS and SASEGT. With 7 bases removed from V and 0 bases from J, the gap between germline ends came to 13 bases. The length of the CDR3 is 14 residues. The CDR3: CASKRDTSSYEQYF. As DNA, the CDR3 is TGTGCCAGCAAAAGGGACACGAGCTCCTACGAGCAGTACTTC.

This clonotype was detected only a few times. V usage is TRBV27 and J usage is TRBJ2-7; 7 positions agree with TRBD1. Germline trimming cut 6 bases from V and 7 bases from J; bases unmatched to any gene: 15. CDR1 is MNHEY and CDR2 is SMNVEV in the germline V gene (reference sequence). This CDR3 comprises 15 residues. The CDR3 nucleotides are TGTGCCAGCAGCCGCCCGGGGCAGGGGGTGTGGGAGCAGTACTTC. This gives the protein CASSRPGQGVWEQYF.

The chain has TRBV29-1 and TRBJ2-3; 9 positions agree with TRBD2. This CDR3 has 14 residues. Germline V gene lookup returns CDR1 SQVTM and CDR2 ANQGSEA. J lost 4 bases, V lost 3 bases, and 5 bases had no gene match. CDR3: CSVDGGGAPDTQYF. The CDR3 coding sequence is TGCAGCGTTGATGGCGGGGGGGCCCCAGATACGCAGTATTTT.

The chain combines TRBV6-5 with TRBJ1-6, with a possible D match to TRBD1 (6 bases). With 10 bases removed from V and 8 bases from J, the gap between germline ends came to 24 bases. CDR1 MNHEY and CDR2 SVGAGI come from the germline V gene. This CDR3 region has 16 residues. CDR3 sequence (DNA): TGTGCCACCCAAGGTGATTTGGCACAGGGCTATTCACCCCTCCACTTT. This translates into CATQGDLAQGYSPLHF.

This clonotype was found a few times. The chain employs TRBV5-1 and TRBJ1-6; possibly TRBD1 for D (5 bases). This CDR3 is built from 15 residues. Germline CDR1 SGHRS, CDR2 YFSETQ. The V end lost 3 bases, the J end lost 7 bases, and 14 bases lay between the germline ends. The CDR3 here is CASSSVWGTNSPLHF. Here the CDR3 DNA reads TGCGCCAGCAGCTCCGTTTGGGGGACGAATTCACCCCTCCACTTT. The complete variable domain, with remaining parts taken from reference TRBV5-1 and TRBJ1-6, reads KAGVTQTPRYLIKTRGQQVTLSCSPISGHRSVSWYQQTPGQGLQFLFEYFSETQRNKGNFPGRFSGRQFSNSRSEMNVSTLELGDSALYLCASSSVWGTNSPLHFGNGTRLTVT.

The rearrangement joins TRBV10-3 to TRBJ1-4; 7 bases agree with TRBD1. The germline V gene encodes CDR1 ENHRY and CDR2 SYGVKD. This CDR3 is built from 16 residues. V dropped 6 bases and J dropped 0; count of bases not matched to a gene: 7. The CDR3 DNA reads TGTGCCATCAGCGCCGACAGGGCGACAACTAATGAAAAACTGTTTTTT. Encoded protein: CAISADRATTNEKLFF.

Judged by abundance, this clonotype is medium-sized. The chain has TRBV19 and TRBJ1-4; possibly TRBD1 for D (5 bases). CDR3 length: 14 residues. The germline V gene encodes CDR1 LNHDA and CDR2 SQIVND (reference sequence). V lost 6 bases, J lost 8 bases, and 16 bases lay in between. CDR3 amino acids: CASSISGDVEKLFF. CDR3 coding DNA: TGTGCCAGTAGCATCAGTGGGGACGTCGAAAAACTGTTTTTT. The full variable domain, with the rest looked up from reference TRBV19 and TRBJ1-4, is DGGITQSPKYLFRKEGQNVTLSCEQNLNHDAMYWYRQDPGQGLRLIYYSQIVNDFQKGDIAEGYSVSREKKESFPLTVTSAQKNPTAFYLCASSISGDVEKLFFGSGTQLSVL.

This chain connects TRBV6-1 to TRBJ1-1, with D maybe TRBD1 (5 bases). The CDR3 runs to 12 residues. Germline V gene sequence: CDR1 MNHNS, CDR2 SASEGT. Trimming took off 5 bases at V and 7 bases at J, with 11 bases between the two ends. CDR3 sequence reads: CASSYRQYEAFF. CDR3 in DNA: TGTGCCAGCAGTTACAGACAGTATGAAGCTTTCTTT.

CDR3 sequence: CASSHGTGGPGDTQYF. As DNA, the CDR3 is TGCGCCAGCAGCCATGGGACAGGGGGCCCGGGAGATACGCAGTATTTT. This chain links TRBV4-3 with TRBJ2-3; 12 nucleotides match TRBD1. The CDR3 totals 16 residues. The V and J ends lost 3 bases and 5 bases, in that order; junction bases with no gene match: 6. Germline-derived CDR1 and CDR2 are LGHNA and YSLEER.

Details on this clonotype: This may stem from a read error, because a much larger clone lies one nucleotide away. The rearrangement uses TRBV19 and TRBJ2-1; a possible D gene is TRBD1 (5 bases). V lost 5 bases, J lost 6 bases, and 11 bases lay in between. Germline loops: CDR1 LNHDA, CDR2 SQIVND (reference sequence). The CDR3 length is 13 residues. Here the CDR3 reads CASSLDTFNEQFF. The CDR3 bases are TGTGCCAGTAGTCTGGACACTTTCAATGAGCAGTTCTTC.

This clonotype has only one observation. The J gene is TRBJ2-2, the V gene TRBV19; 7 positions agree with TRBD1. CDR1 and CDR2 (germline): LNHDA, SQIVND (reference sequence). V lost 3 bases and J lost 0; bases outside the gene matches: 1. The CDR3 has 15 residues. The DNA of the CDR3 is TGTGCCAGTAGTATTGACAGGGCGAACACCGGGGAGCTGTTTTTT. Protein product: CASSIDRANTGELFF.

The CDR3 coding sequence is TGTGCCAGCTCACCCCCCGACAGCAACTTCCAAGAGACCCAGTACTTC. Residues: CASSPPDSNFQETQYF. V and J are TRBV18 and TRBJ2-5, with a weak D call TRBD1 (5 bases). The CDR3 spans 16 residues. Germline V lookup: CDR1 KGHSH, CDR2 LQKENI. V lost 3 bases and J 1 base, leaving 15 bases between the germline ends.

This clonotype was detected only a few times. CDR3 nucleotides: TGTGCCAGTAGTGCAACTCTGGGGGCAGGGAATCAGCCCCAGCATTTT. Translating gives CASSATLGAGNQPQHF. The V call is TRBV19, the J call TRBJ1-5; tentatively, D is TRBD1 (6 bases). Germline V gene lookup returns CDR1 LNHDA and CDR2 SQIVND (reference sequence). V was cut by 5 bases and J by 4 bases, with 18 bases left in between. CDR3 length: 16 residues.

The genes are TRBV15 and TRBJ1-1; D might be TRBD1 (6 bases). CDR3 length equals 15 residues. V dropped 3 bases and J dropped 0 bases, with 11 bases sitting between them. Germline V gives CDR1 LNHNV, CDR2 YYDKDF (reference sequence). The CDR3 nucleotides are TGTGCCACCAGCAGTAGGACAGCTCTGAACACTGAAGCTTTCTTT. Protein product: CATSSRTALNTEAFF.

This clonotype was found once. The genes are TRBV20-1 and TRBJ2-7; TRBD1 agrees at 7 bases. There are 15 residues in the CDR3. Germline-derived CDR1 and CDR2 are DFQATT and SNEGSKA (reference sequence). Trimming removed 3 bases from V and 4 bases from J; junction bases left unmatched: 12. The CDR3 nucleotides read TGCAGTGCTAGTCCTCGGCCAGGGGGATTGTACGAGCAGTACGTC. This gives the protein CSASPRPGGLYEQYV.

This clonotype was found a few times. The rearrangement links TRBV20-1 to TRBJ1-2; D not resolved. Trimming took off 5 bases at V and 4 bases at J, with 14 bases between the two ends. CDR1 and CDR2 from the germline V gene are DFQATT and SNEGSKA (reference sequence). This CDR3 is built from 13 residues. CDR3 sequence (DNA): TGCAGTGCTCCCGCGTGGGTTGGCTATGGCTACACCTTC. Residues: CSAPAWVGYGYTF.

This rearrangement joins TRBV15 to TRBJ2-1; 10 nucleotides align to TRBD1. After removal of 0 bases from V and 10 bases from J, the junction contained 9 bases not matched to a gene. The germline CDR1 and CDR2 sequences are LNHNV and YYDKDF (reference sequence). The CDR3 loop spans 16 amino acids. Here the CDR3 DNA reads TGTGCCACCAGCAGAGATCTGGGGACAGGGGCCAACGAGCAGTTCTTC. Translation: CATSRDLGTGANEQFF.

Concerning this clonotype itself: An end of the junction differs from the germline gene, which may be a read error. The chain recombines TRBV19 with TRBJ1-4; maybe TRBD1 (5 bases). Germline V gives CDR1 LNHDA, CDR2 SQIVND (reference sequence). The CDR3 is made up of 16 amino acids. The CDR3 loop is CASSIATGLMGENLFF. The CDR3, as DNA: TGTGCCAGTAGTATAGCCACGGGACTCATGGGCGAAAATCTGTTTTTT. The variable domain in full, with the rest retrieved from reference TRBV19 and TRBJ1-4, is DGGITQSPKYLFRKEGQNVTLSCEQNLNHDAMYWYRQDPGQGLRLIYYSQIVNDFQKGDIAEGYSVSREKKESFPLTVTSAQKNPTAFYLCASSIATGLMGENLFFGSGTQLSVL.

CDR3 region: CASSQDRDGYGYTF. DNA for the CDR3: TGCGCCAGCAGCCAGGACCGGGACGGTTATGGCTACACCTTC. This chain uses TRBV4-3 with TRBJ1-2; the D gene is possibly TRBD1 (5 bases). CDR3 length: 14 residues. Trimming left V 3 bases short and J 5 bases short, with 13 bases between. The V gene's germline CDR1 is LGHNA and CDR2 YSLEER.

This clonotype is judged medium-sized (0.01 to 0.1%). The V call is TRBV29-1, the J call TRBJ2-1; the match to TRBD1 covers 8 bases. CDR1 and CDR2 (germline): SQVTM, ANQGSEA. V shed 6 bases and J 4 bases; nucleotides not matched to a gene: 8. The CDR3 loop spans 14 amino acids. The CDR3 spells CSVGSDRVYNEQFF. DNA for the CDR3: TGCAGCGTCGGTTCGGACAGGGTTTACAATGAGCAGTTCTTC.

This clonotype was observed a handful of times. The chain uses TRBV4-3 and TRBJ2-1; TRBD2 agrees at 12 bases. This CDR3 is 16 amino acids long. Trimming removed 1 base from V and 2 bases from J; junction bases left unmatched: 0. The germline V gene has CDR1 LGHNA and CDR2 YSLEER. The CDR3 DNA reads TGCGCCAGCAGCCAAGGACTAGCGGGGGCCTACAATGAGCAGTTCTTC. Amino acid sequence: CASSQGLAGAYNEQFF.